The TCR beta chain under discussion was sequenced for a study of shared T cell receptors in the human thymus. The germline gives CDR1 LNHNV, CDR2 YYDKDF (reference sequence). The CDR3 is made up of 12 amino acids. The J segment lost 7 bases and the V segment lost 8 bases, leaving 3 bases of the junction unmatched. Using immunoSEQ multiplex PCR, the repertoire was profiled, and TCRdb retains in-frame clones only, with some absent. This table holds 640,000 or so clones, around 87% found once. These data were likewise used in another study, on human thymus T cells. That source adds: The authors found apparently biased V and J gene usage in thymic and blood repertoires.

Sequencing was done on a sample of thymocytes. The V gene is TRBV15, the J gene TRBJ1-2, with 11 bases identical to TRBD1. The sequence came from a boy under two years old with a congenital heart defect. For the CDR3, the DNA is TGTGCCACCGGACAGGGGGCGCGTGGCTACACCTTC. Its translation is CATGQGARGYTF. The full variable domain, in which reference TRBV15 and TRBJ1-2 provide the parts outside the CDR3, is DAMVIQNPRYQVTQFGKPVTLSCSQTLNHNVMYWYQQKSSQAPKLLFHYYDKDFNNEADTPDNFQSRRPNTSFCFLDIRSPGLGDTAMYLCATGQGARGYTFGSGTRLTVV.